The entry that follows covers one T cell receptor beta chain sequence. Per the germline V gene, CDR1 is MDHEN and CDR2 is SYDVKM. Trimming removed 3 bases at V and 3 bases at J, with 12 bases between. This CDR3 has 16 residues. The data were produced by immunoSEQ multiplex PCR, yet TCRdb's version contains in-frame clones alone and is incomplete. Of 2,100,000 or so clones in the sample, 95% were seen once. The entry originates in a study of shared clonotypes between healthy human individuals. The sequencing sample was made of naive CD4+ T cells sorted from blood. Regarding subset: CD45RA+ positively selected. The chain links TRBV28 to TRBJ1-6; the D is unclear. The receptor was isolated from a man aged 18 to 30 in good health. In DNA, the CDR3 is TGTGCCAGCAGTTTTCGGGCAGGCGTCTATAATTCACCCCTCCACTTT. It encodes CASSFRAGVYNSPLHF.